This T cell receptor (beta chain) comes out of a study of monozygotic twins with inflammatory bowel disease. Study-level points and caveats: Differences in immunosuppressive treatment may have been a source of added variability in patient repertoires.

There are 13 residues in the CDR3. CDR1 and CDR2 from the germline V gene are SGHAT and FQNNGV. As regards this clonotype: Its specificity is unknown.

Every sample had its cDNA made across eight separate reactions. Template switching added UMIs carrying a 6-nucleotide sample barcode. TCRdb reprocessed the 5' RACE reads and reports one entry per CDR3 protein, with no DNA. Recorded for this sample: 350,000 to 400,000 distinct CDR3 sequences. The sequenced material came from blood. The V call is TRBV11-2, the J call TRBJ1-4; the TRBD1 assignment by TCRdb is unverifiable without DNA. The receptor was derived from a human donor with ulcerative colitis or Crohn's disease, or a healthy co-twin of an affected twin (not recorded which). The CDR3 region is CASGRGPSGKLFF.